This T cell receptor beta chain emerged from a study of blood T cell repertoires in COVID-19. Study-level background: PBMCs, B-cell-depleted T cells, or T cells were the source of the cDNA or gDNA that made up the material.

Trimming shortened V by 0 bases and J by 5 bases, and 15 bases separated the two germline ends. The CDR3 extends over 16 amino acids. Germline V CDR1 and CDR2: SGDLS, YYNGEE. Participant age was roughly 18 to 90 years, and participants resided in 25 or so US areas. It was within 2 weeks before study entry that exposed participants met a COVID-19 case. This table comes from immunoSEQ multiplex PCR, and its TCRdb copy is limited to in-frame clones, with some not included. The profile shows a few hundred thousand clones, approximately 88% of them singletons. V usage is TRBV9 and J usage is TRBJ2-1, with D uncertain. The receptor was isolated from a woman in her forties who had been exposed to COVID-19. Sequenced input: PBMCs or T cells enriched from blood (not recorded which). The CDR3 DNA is TGTGCCAGCAGCGTAGAATTTGGAGCGAGAGACAATGAGCAGTTCTTC. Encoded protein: CASSVEFGARDNEQFF.